These T cell receptor beta chains were read from a single sample in a study of cytomegalovirus exposure and HLA in healthy donors. TCRdb keeps only in-frame clones here, not all; method: immunoSEQ multiplex PCR. The data show about 120,000 clones, 9.5% seen once. Sequencing input: PBMCs. These receptors all stem from a young man in good health and CMV-seronegative. The CDR3 runs from the conserved cysteine through the conserved F or W. Each record gives: clone size, V gene, J gene, CDR3 protein. The size entry is marked missing in some rows and otherwise reads once, few, many or a size class.

clone_size: NA
v_call: TRBV19
j_call: TRBJ2-5
cdr3_aa: CASSASYQETQYF

clone_size: NA
v_call: TRBV7-9
j_call: TRBJ2-1
cdr3_aa: CASSFGGKDEQFF

clone_size: few
v_call: TRBV5-5
j_call: TRBJ2-1
cdr3_aa: CASSVYNEQFF

clone_size: NA
v_call: TRBV5-1
j_call: TRBJ1-1
cdr3_aa: CASSSLVAGTEAFF

clone_size: NA
v_call: TRBV11-2
j_call: TRBJ1-1
cdr3_aa: CASSFSQGSNTEAFF

clone_size: few
v_call: TRBV5-4
j_call: TRBJ2-6
cdr3_aa: CASSTGSSGANVLTF

clone_size: few
v_call: TRBV2
j_call: TRBJ1-2
cdr3_aa: CASSEFLTDRNYGYTF

clone_size: NA
v_call: TRBV29-1
j_call: TRBJ2-1
cdr3_aa: CSVDGTSGRAIEQFF

clone_size: NA
v_call: TRBV5-1
j_call: TRBJ2-6
cdr3_aa: CASSLQGRSGANVLTF

clone_size: few
v_call: TRBV11-2
j_call: TRBJ2-3
cdr3_aa: CASSPRGGDTDTQYF

clone_size: NA
v_call: TRBV6-6
j_call: TRBJ1-2
cdr3_aa: CASNPGSRFWGYTF

clone_size: few
v_call: TRBV7-2
j_call: TRBJ2-5
cdr3_aa: CASSLGVSGVETQYF

clone_size: NA
v_call: TRBV6-1
j_call: TRBJ2-1
cdr3_aa: CASSARLAGLWYNEQFF

clone_size: NA
v_call: TRBV5-1
j_call: TRBJ2-7
cdr3_aa: CASRRDSPLEQYF

clone_size: NA
v_call: TRBV28
j_call: TRBJ1-5
cdr3_aa: CASSRTNSNQPQHF

clone_size: NA
v_call: TRBV11-2
j_call: TRBJ1-4
cdr3_aa: CASSPLPNEKLFF

clone_size: NA
v_call: TRBV13
j_call: TRBJ1-1
cdr3_aa: CASSLGDRGDTEAFF

clone_size: few
v_call: TRBV4-3
j_call: TRBJ2-7
cdr3_aa: CASSQVYGQRPNYEPYEQYF

clone_size: few
v_call: TRBV11-3
j_call: TRBJ2-2
cdr3_aa: CASSLAPTGELFF

clone_size: NA
v_call: TRBV2
j_call: TRBJ1-4
cdr3_aa: CASMGRGDEKLFF

clone_size: few
v_call: TRBV7-2
j_call: TRBJ2-3
cdr3_aa: CASSLFRSTDTQYF

clone_size: few
v_call: TRBV30
j_call: TRBJ1-1
cdr3_aa: CAWNTGLQNTEAFF

clone_size: few
v_call: TRBV10-3
j_call: TRBJ1-5
cdr3_aa: CAISVGRDQPQHF

clone_size: few
v_call: TRBV12-2
j_call: TRBJ2-7
cdr3_aa: CASRLVRKSGNYEQYF

clone_size: NA
v_call: TRBV2
j_call: TRBJ2-5
cdr3_aa: CASSEGLADMGTQYF

clone_size: NA
v_call: TRBV5-1
j_call: TRBJ2-1
cdr3_aa: CASSLVTSGYNEQFF

clone_size: few
v_call: TRBV11-2
j_call: TRBJ2-2
cdr3_aa: CASSLIRGGELFF

clone_size: NA
v_call: TRBV11-2
j_call: TRBJ1-4
cdr3_aa: CASSSPHRQGKGEKLFF

clone_size: few
v_call: TRBV6-1
j_call: TRBJ1-2
cdr3_aa: CASSEAHGGGSSYGYTF

clone_size: few
v_call: TRBV11-2
j_call: TRBJ2-7
cdr3_aa: CASSLGGGTHEQYF

clone_size: few
v_call: TRBV29-1
j_call: TRBJ1-3
cdr3_aa: CSVEWPTGSGNTIYF

clone_size: NA
v_call: TRBV7-9
j_call: TRBJ2-2
cdr3_aa: CASRSSLGALTGELFF

clone_size: medium-sized
v_call: TRBV10-3
j_call: TRBJ2-1
cdr3_aa: CAINPKRAGGRDEQFF

clone_size: NA
v_call: TRBV9
j_call: TRBJ2-3
cdr3_aa: CASSVGRRETDTQYF

clone_size: NA
v_call: TRBV9
j_call: TRBJ2-3
cdr3_aa: CASSVDLGGEGTQYF

clone_size: NA
v_call: TRBV6-5
j_call: TRBJ1-3
cdr3_aa: CASSTAPAGGNTIYF

clone_size: few
v_call: TRBV5-1
j_call: TRBJ2-3
cdr3_aa: CASSLTGGSRLDTQYF

clone_size: few
v_call: TRBV14
j_call: TRBJ1-3
cdr3_aa: CASRTGGSGNTIYF

clone_size: NA
v_call: TRBV4-3
j_call: TRBJ2-2
cdr3_aa: CASSREGGTTGELFF

clone_size: few
v_call: TRBV29-1
j_call: TRBJ1-1
cdr3_aa: CSVDRGNTEAFF

clone_size: few
v_call: TRBV7-9
j_call: TRBJ1-1
cdr3_aa: CASSPGPNTEAFF

clone_size: NA
v_call: TRBV6-5
j_call: TRBJ1-4
cdr3_aa: CASSQPHGEKLFF